The 32 T cell receptor beta chains below all came from one sample that was sequenced in a study of glioma-infiltrating T cells. The iRepertoire nested amplicon-rescue multiplex PCR amplified TCR alpha and beta CDR3s from RNA. TCRdb re-called the multiplex PCR reads with MiXCR, one entry per CDR3 protein. The top ten hold 13% to 15% of the sample, which has some 110,000 distinct CDR3 sequences, roughly 25% seen once. The sample consisted of glioma tissue, nonneoplastic brain tissue, or PBMCs (not recorded which). The receptors were sampled from a human donor with low-grade glioma or glioblastoma, undergoing nonglioma brain surgery, or in good health (not recorded which).

This clonotype was recorded many times. The V call is TRBV3-1, the J call TRBJ2-7; D is perhaps TRBD1 (6 bases). This CDR3 comprises 14 residues. V was clipped by 5 bases and J by 2 bases, with 13 bases between them. Per germline, CDR1 LGHDT and CDR2 YNNKEL (reference sequence). In nucleotides, the CDR3 is TGTGCCAGCAGCTCGCAGGGGACCACCTACGAGCAGTACTTC. Translating gives CASSSQGTTYEQYF.

With respect to this clonotype: This may arise from a read error, as a much more abundant clone is one base away. The chain joins TRBV4-2 to TRBJ1-1; 7 bases line up with TRBD1. Germline CDR1 and CDR2: LGHNA and YNFKEQ. The junction had 5 bases not matched to a gene; V was cut back by 6 bases and J by 1 base. CDR3 length: 14 residues. The CDR3 nucleotides are TGTGCCAGCAGACAGGGACAGCGGAACACTGAAGCTTTCTTT. Its translation: CASRQGQRNTEAFF.

The genes are TRBV29-1 and TRBJ2-5; D remains unclear. Looked up from germline, CDR1 is SQVTM and CDR2 is ANQGSEA. V was trimmed by 3 bases and J by 2 bases, leaving 10 bases between them. The CDR3 consists of 13 residues. This CDR3 is CSVDGHIQETQYF. The CDR3 coding sequence is TGCAGCGTTGACGGTCATATACAAGAGACCCAGTACTTC.

There are a few counts of this clonotype. The CDR3 DNA sequence: TGTGCCAGCAGTCTTTACCCGACGGGAAGCACAGATACGCAGTATTTT. Translation: CASSLYPTGSTDTQYF. This chain links TRBV6-1 with TRBJ2-3, with D perhaps TRBD2 (5 bases). CDR1 is MNHNS and CDR2 is SASEGT in the germline V gene. The CDR3 loop spans 16 amino acids. Trimming removed 5 bases at V and 0 bases at J, with 15 bases between.

This clonotype was observed a handful of times. This rearrangement joins TRBV29-1 to TRBJ1-2; D gene ambiguous. Looked up from germline, CDR1 is SQVTM and CDR2 is ANQGSEA. With 4 bases removed from V and 1 base from J, the gap between germline ends came to 22 bases. The CDR3 sequence is 17 residues long. The CDR3 DNA follows: TGCAGCGTTGGGATCGGGTTCGGACGGGGATATAACTATGGCTACACCTTC. Translated: CSVGIGFGRGYNYGYTF.

The sample holds many counts of this clonotype. The V and J genes are TRBV28 and TRBJ2-3; the D is unclear. The CDR3 spans 15 residues. Germline loops: CDR1 MDHEN, CDR2 SYDVKM. Deletions cut 6 bases from V and 2 bases from J, with 15 bases between. CDR3 DNA sequence: TGTGCCAGCAGCTCCGGGCCCCACCCCACAGATACGCAGTATTTT. The encoded protein is CASSSGPHPTDTQYF.

This clonotype has a count of ten or more. The chain combines TRBV10-3 with TRBJ2-7, with D possibly called TRBD1 or TRBD2 (5 bases each). Germline CDR1 is ENHRY and CDR2 is SYGVKD. The CDR3 consists of 14 residues. V lost 7 bases, J lost 0 bases, and 13 bases lay in between. For the CDR3, the DNA is TGTGCCATCATGGGGGAGCGAAGCTCCTACGAGCAGTACTTC. The encoded protein is CAIMGERSSYEQYF.

On this clonotype itself: A much larger clone lies a single base off, so this may be a read error. The V call is TRBV20-1, the J call TRBJ2-7, with 11 bases matching TRBD1. CDR1 and CDR2 (germline): DFQATT, SNEGSKA (reference sequence). There are 12 residues in the CDR3. The CDR3 bases are TGCAGTGCTTGGACAGGGGGCTACGAGCATTACTTC. This encodes CSAWTGGYEHYF.

This clonotype is a singleton in its sample. This may be a read error: a much more frequent sequence differs by one nucleotide. The chain is built from TRBV7-2 and TRBJ2-7, with TRBD2 matching 8 bases. The CDR3 loop spans 14 amino acids. The germline V gene has CDR1 SGHTA and CDR2 FQGNSA. The CDR3 coding sequence is TGTGCCACCAGCTTAGCGGGACAATTTAACGAGCAGTACTTC. As protein: CATSLAGQFNEQYF.

In regard to this clonotype: The germline gene is not matched at one end of the junction; a read error may be the cause. The chain joins TRBV19 to TRBJ2-3; D might be TRBD2 (5 bases). The CDR3 is made up of 13 amino acids. Per germline, CDR1 LNHDA and CDR2 SQIVND (reference sequence). The CDR3 reads CVSSTGRPDTQYF. In DNA form, the CDR3 reads TGTGTCAGTAGTACGGGGAGACCAGATACGCAGTATTTT.

This clonotype was detected only a few times. One end of the junction fails to match germline, which may point to a read error. This chain connects TRBV6-5 to TRBJ2-5; TRBD2 might be the D (5 bases). Per germline, CDR1 MNHEY and CDR2 SVGAGI. The CDR3 spans 17 residues. CDR3 loop: CARRSLGLAGSPAPPSF. CDR3 nucleotides: TGTGCCCGCCGTTCCCTTGGCCTCGCGGGCTCCCCCGCGCCCCCGTCCTTC.

This clonotype came up many times. The chain uses TRBV6-2 or TRBV6-3 and TRBJ1-6; D is unclear. From germline, CDR1 is MNHEY and CDR2 SVGEGT. This CDR3 spans 12 amino acids. V lost 3 bases to trimming and J lost 10 bases, with 7 bases between them. DNA for the CDR3: TGTGCCAGCAGTTATCTCCACTCACCCCTCCACTTT. This encodes CASSYLHSPLHF.

Ten or more counts support this clonotype. The chain links TRBV28 to TRBJ2-7; 7 bases map to TRBD2. This CDR3 has 15 residues. CDR1 and CDR2 (germline): MDHEN, SYDVKM. The J segment lost 2 bases and the V segment lost 2 bases, leaving 6 bases of the junction unmatched. The CDR3 DNA reads TGTGCCAGCAGTTTAGCGGCAGCGGGAACCTACGAGCAGTACTTC. The encoded protein is CASSLAAAGTYEQYF.

The genes are TRBV29-1 and TRBJ2-1, with TRBD2 identical over 11 bases. V was pared by 6 bases and J by 8 bases, with 9 bases of the junction left unmatched. The CDR3 sequence is 14 residues long. Germline lookup yields CDR1 SQVTM and CDR2 ANQGSEA. The chain's CDR3 is CSVERLAGSYEQFF. CDR3 in DNA: TGCAGCGTGGAAAGACTAGCGGGAAGTTATGAGCAGTTCTTC.

The genes are TRBV18 and TRBJ2-7; 11 nucleotides match TRBD2. V lost 3 bases and J lost 2; bases outside the gene matches: 6. The CDR3 is 16 amino acids. The germline CDR1 and CDR2 sequences are KGHSH and LQKENI. CDR3 sequence reads: CASSPLMTSGTYEQYF. CDR3 sequence (DNA): TGTGCCAGCTCACCCCTTATGACTAGCGGGACCTACGAGCAGTACTTC. Full variable domain (outside the CDR3, taken from reference TRBV18 and TRBJ2-7): NAGVMQNPRHLVRRRGQEARLRCSPMKGHSHVYWYRQLPEEGLKFMVYLQKENIIDESGMPKERFSAEFPKEGPSILRIQQVVRGDSAAYFCASSPLMTSGTYEQYFGPGTRLTVT.

V usage is TRBV2 and J usage is TRBJ1-5; D call uncertain. CDR1 is SNHLY, CDR2 FYNNEI, per germline. The CDR3 is made up of 14 amino acids. V lost 0 bases, J lost 2 bases, and 5 bases lay in between. CDR3 DNA: TGTGCCAGCAGTGAAGCCGGGCGCAATCAGCCCCAGCATTTT. Encoded protein: CASSEAGRNQPQHF.

This clonotype was seen a handful of times. V and J are TRBV19 and TRBJ2-1, with 11 bases aligning to TRBD2. CDR3 length equals 16 residues. With 5 bases clipped from V and 3 bases from J, the junction kept 6 bases outside the gene matches. Germline-derived CDR1 and CDR2 are LNHDA and SQIVND (reference sequence). The CDR3 DNA reads TGTGCCAGTAGTCGAGGGCTAGCGGGAGGCTACAATGAGCAGTTCTTC. It is translated as CASSRGLAGGYNEQFF.

At least ten counts were recorded for this clonotype. The chain is built from TRBV7-2 and TRBJ2-3; TRBD1 might be the D (6 bases). The CDR3 spans 16 residues. V was pared by 1 base and J by 0 bases, with 11 bases between. Germline V gene sequence: CDR1 SGHTA, CDR2 FQGNSA. The CDR3 DNA reads TGTGCCAGCAGCTTAGTTGGGGGCCCAAGCACAGATACGCAGTATTTT. Residues: CASSLVGGPSTDTQYF.

This clonotype occurred many times. The genes are TRBV7-2 and TRBJ2-7, with 7 bases aligning to TRBD2. The germline V gene encodes CDR1 SGHTA and CDR2 FQGNSA. Losses at the gene ends were 5 bases for V and 4 bases for J; bases not matched to a gene: 14. CDR3 size: 16 residues. The CDR3 nucleotides are TGTGCCAGCAGCCCGAATCCGGGAGGAACGGGGTACGAGCAGTACTTC. Translated, it gives CASSPNPGGTGYEQYF.

In this sample, this clonotype turned up many times. The chain uses TRBV7-9 and TRBJ2-7; D remains ambiguous. Trimming shortened V by 4 bases and J by 0 bases, and 7 bases separated the two germline ends. This CDR3 has 13 residues. The germline V gene has CDR1 SEHNR and CDR2 FQNEAQ (reference sequence). CDR3: CASSYLHSYEQYF. In DNA, the CDR3 is TGTGCCAGCAGCTACCTACACTCCTACGAGCAGTACTTC.

This clonotype appeared many times. The chain links TRBV7-2 to TRBJ1-2; D call uncertain. Germline V gene sequence: CDR1 SGHTA, CDR2 FQGNSA. There are 13 residues in the CDR3. Trimming removed 1 base from V and 2 bases from J, with 5 bases in between. In nucleotides, the CDR3 is TGTGCCAGCAGCTTAGGACGGAACTATGGCTACACCTTC. It specifies CASSLGRNYGYTF.

At least ten counts were recorded for this clonotype. This rearrangement joins TRBV4-1 to TRBJ2-1; weak D call: TRBD1 (6 bases). Trimming shortened V by 0 bases and J by 6 bases, and 12 bases separated the two germline ends. Per germline, CDR1 MGHRA and CDR2 YSYEKL. This CDR3 spans 15 amino acids. In DNA, the CDR3 is TGCGCCAGCAGCCAAGATCCCGGACAGTTCAATGAGCAGTTCTTC. Amino acids: CASSQDPGQFNEQFF.

This clonotype was detected ten times or more. The V gene is TRBV7-2, the J gene TRBJ1-1; no reliable D call. The CDR3 has 13 residues. The V gene lost 6 bases and the J gene lost 2 bases, with 10 bases spanning the gap. CDR1 and CDR2 from the germline V gene are SGHTA and FQGNSA. The chain's CDR3 is CASRRDANTEAFF. CDR3 bases: TGTGCCAGCAGGAGGGATGCTAACACTGAAGCTTTCTTT.

Regarding this clonotype: A much larger clone sits a single nucleotide away, making a read error possible. This chain uses TRBV5-4 with TRBJ2-7, with D maybe TRBD1 (6 bases). Germline CDR1 reads SGHNT; CDR2 reads YYREEE (reference sequence). Trimming shortened V by 4 bases and J by 4 bases, and 15 bases separated the two germline ends. The CDR3 runs to 14 residues. Here the CDR3 reads CASSGRTAQYEQYF. Written as DNA, the CDR3 is TGTGCCAGCAGCGGACGGACAGCGCAGTACGAGCAGTACTTC.

Notes on this clonotype: This may come from a read error, since a much larger clone is one base off. The V call is TRBV27, the J call TRBJ2-7; TRBD2 agrees at 8 bases. Trimming took 5 bases from V and 0 from J; bases not matched to a gene: 6. This CDR3 comprises 15 residues. Germline CDR1 and CDR2: MNHEY and SMNVEV (reference sequence). The CDR3 region has the DNA TGTGCCAGCAGTCGCCGGACTAGCAACTCCTACGAGCAGTACTTC. This gives the protein CASSRRTSNSYEQYF.

This clonotype appeared many times. The chain employs TRBV6-1 and TRBJ2-1; maybe TRBD2 (5 bases). This CDR3 is 18 amino acids long. Germline CDR1 and CDR2: MNHNS and SASEGT. Trimming pared 6 bases from V and 7 bases from J, leaving 28 bases between. CDR3 bases: TGTGCCAGCAGCCGATTACCGCCGGGGATATCGGGCGAAAATGAGCAGTTCTTC. Translation: CASSRLPPGISGENEQFF.

Details on this clonotype: A read error may be the cause here, since a much bigger clone is one base away. In DNA form, the CDR3 reads TGTTCCAGCAGTGAAGTGCCTAGCTTAGGGGAGCTGTTTTTT. It is translated as CSSSEVPSLGELFF. The gene calls are TRBV2 and TRBJ2-2; D is perhaps TRBD2 (5 bases). The germline V gene encodes CDR1 SNHLY and CDR2 FYNNEI. The CDR3 has 14 amino acids.

This clonotype occurred many times. The CDR3 region is CASSPETGGSQYSNQPQHF. The DNA for the CDR3 is TGTGCCAGCAGCCCCGAGACAGGGGGCTCCCAATATAGCAATCAGCCCCAGCATTTT. This chain joins TRBV7-2 and TRBJ1-5; TRBD1 aligns across 10 bases. The V and J ends lost 5 bases and 0 bases, in that order; junction bases with no gene match: 13. The germline V gene encodes CDR1 SGHTA and CDR2 FQGNSA. CDR3 length: 19 residues.

This clonotype was found many times. The V and J genes are TRBV20-1 and TRBJ2-7; 8 bases are shared with TRBD1. This CDR3 contains 17 residues. V gave up 0 bases and J gave up 6 bases; unmatched junction bases: 16. Per the germline V gene, CDR1 is DFQATT and CDR2 is SNEGSKA (reference sequence). In DNA form, the CDR3 reads TGCAGTGCTAGAGATCCCCAGAGTGTGGGAACAGGGGGCGAGCAGTACTTC. Translation gives CSARDPQSVGTGGEQYF.

Written as DNA, the CDR3 is TGTGCCAGTAGCGAAACACGGGGGTCGAACACCGGGGAGCTGTTTTTT. This translates into CASSETRGSNTGELFF. The chain uses TRBV19 and TRBJ2-2; tentative D call: TRBD2 (6 bases). CDR1 LNHDA and CDR2 SQIVND come from the germline V gene (reference sequence). The CDR3 loop spans 16 amino acids. Between the trimmed V and J ends, which lost 6 bases and 0 bases, there was a span of 14 bases.

This clonotype was recorded a few times. The V and J genes are TRBV7-3 and TRBJ2-1; TRBD2 matches at 10 bases. CDR1 SGHTA and CDR2 FQGTGA come from the germline V gene. V shed 3 bases, J shed 7 bases, and the junction held 6 bases outside the gene matches. CDR3 size: 15 residues. DNA of the CDR3: TGTGCCAGCAGCTTGAGCGGGAGGGGGGAGAATGAGCAGTTCTTC. Translated, it gives CASSLSGRGENEQFF.

The CDR3 here is CASSQAHGAYEQYF. The CDR3 DNA reads as TGCGCCAGCAGCCAAGCCCACGGAGCCTACGAGCAGTACTTC. The chain has TRBV4-1 and TRBJ2-7; D not resolved. Germline assignment: CDR1 MGHRA and CDR2 YSYEKL. The CDR3 loop spans 14 amino acids. Trimming removed 1 base at V and 2 bases at J, with 9 bases between.